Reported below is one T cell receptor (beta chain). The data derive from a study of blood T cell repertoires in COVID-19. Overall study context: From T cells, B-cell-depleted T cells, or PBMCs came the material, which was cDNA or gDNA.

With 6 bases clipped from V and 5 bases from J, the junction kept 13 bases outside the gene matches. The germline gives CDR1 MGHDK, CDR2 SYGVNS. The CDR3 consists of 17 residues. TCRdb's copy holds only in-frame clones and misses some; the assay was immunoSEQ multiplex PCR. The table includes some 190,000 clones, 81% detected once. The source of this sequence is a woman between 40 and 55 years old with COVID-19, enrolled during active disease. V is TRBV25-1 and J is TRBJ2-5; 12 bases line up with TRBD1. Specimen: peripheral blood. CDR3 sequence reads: CASSRSGTGGYGETQYF. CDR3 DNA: TGTGCCAGCAGCAGATCCGGGACAGGGGGCTACGGGGAGACCCAGTACTTC.